The 32 T cell receptor beta chains below all came from one sample that was sequenced in a study of cytomegalovirus exposure and HLA in healthy donors. The PCR employed 60 Vbeta primers together with 13 Jbeta primers. Repertoires were generated with immunoSEQ multiplex PCR, while TCRdb's copy carries only in-frame clones and drops some. Of around 120,000 clones listed, 9% to 10% are singletons. Source material: PBMCs. Receptors originate from a man aged 25-45 years in good health and CMV-seronegative.

This clone was picked up a small number of times. The rearrangement links TRBV28 to TRBJ1-1; D possibly corresponds to TRBD1 (5 bases). The length of the CDR3 is 17 residues. CDR1 and CDR2 from the germline V gene are MDHEN and SYDVKM. V lost 6 bases, J lost 1 base, and 21 bases lay in between. CDR3 region: CASSLETTYRGNTEAFF. The CDR3 bases are TGTGCCAGCAGCCTAGAAACAACTTATAGGGGGAACACTGAAGCTTTCTTT.

This clone was counted only a few times. This chain links TRBV15 with TRBJ2-7; TRBD1 is a possible D gene (5 bases). This CDR3 is built from 13 residues. V lost 5 bases and J lost 2, with 10 bases in between. Germline CDR1 LNHNV, CDR2 YYDKDF (reference sequence). The CDR3 DNA is TGTGCCACCAGCCACGACAGAACCTACGAGCAGTACTTC. This encodes CATSHDRTYEQYF.

The chain links TRBV7-6 to TRBJ1-2, with TRBD1 matching 12 bases. Unmatched junction bases numbered 12, after V lost 4 bases and J lost 3 bases. CDR1 and CDR2 (germline): SGHVS, FNYEAQ. The length of the CDR3 is 18 residues. CDR3 nucleotides: TGTGCCAGCAGCTCAATCTCCGGGACAGGGGGCCTGGACTATGGCTACACCTTC. Its protein is CASSSISGTGGLDYGYTF.

This clone was seen a few times. The chain is built from TRBV6-5 and TRBJ2-5; tentative D call: TRBD1 (5 bases). There are 14 residues in the CDR3. Trimming cost V 6 bases and J 5 bases, with 16 bases left between them. Germline lookup yields CDR1 MNHEY and CDR2 SVGAGI. The CDR3 DNA reads TGTGCCAGCAGCGCCTCCAGGGTGAGGGAGACCCAGTACTTC. This sequence encodes CASSASRVRETQYF.

The chain uses TRBV5-4 and TRBJ1-1, with D unresolved. This CDR3 comprises 10 residues. Per the germline V gene, CDR1 is SGHNT and CDR2 is YYREEE (reference sequence). In nucleotides, the CDR3 is TGTGAAAATAAGAACACTGAAGCTTTCTTT. Translated, it gives CENKNTEAFF.

CDR3 nucleotide sequence: TGCGCCAGCAGCCAGACAGGGGGCCTCGACGAGCAGTACTTC. Its translation is CASSQTGGLDEQYF. V is TRBV4-1 and J is TRBJ2-7; 10 bases fit TRBD1. The trim removed 3 bases at V and 5 bases at J, leaving 4 bases unmatched. The CDR3 sequence is 14 residues long. CDR1 and CDR2 from the germline V gene are MGHRA and YSYEKL.

Regarding this clone: Other DNA sequences from this sample encode an identical CDR3 as well. The V call is TRBV5-6, the J call TRBJ1-6; no clear D. Trimming stripped 3 bases from V and 2 bases from J, with 12 bases between. Germline V gives CDR1 SGHDT, CDR2 YYEEEE. The CDR3 loop spans 16 amino acids. The CDR3 bases are TGTGCCAGCAGCTCGCCGCGGGAAGCCTATAATTCACCCCTCCACTTT. It yields the protein CASSSPREAYNSPLHF.

The chain is built from TRBV28 and TRBJ2-3; perhaps TRBD1 as D (6 bases). There are 17 residues in the CDR3. V gave up 7 bases and J gave up 0 bases, with 20 bases separating them. Germline assignment: CDR1 MDHEN and CDR2 SYDVKM. The CDR3 DNA reads TGTGCCAGCACCTCTGCTGAGGGGGACCCTAGCACAGATACGCAGTATTTT. It yields the protein CASTSAEGDPSTDTQYF.

This clone has a handful of counts. The V gene is TRBV14, the J gene TRBJ2-2; D is unclear. CDR3 length equals 14 residues. The V end lost 5 bases, the J end lost 1 base, and 8 bases lay between the germline ends. The germline CDR1 and CDR2 sequences are SGHDN and FVKESK. The CDR3 is CASSMYRNTGELFF. CDR3 DNA sequence: TGTGCCAGCAGCATGTACAGGAACACCGGGGAGCTGTTTTTT.

V gene TRBV4-1 combines with J gene TRBJ1-2, with D possibly TRBD1 on 6 matching bases. The V end was cut by 4 bases, the J end by 4 bases, with 16 bases between. The CDR3 extends over 15 amino acids. Germline CDR1 is MGHRA and CDR2 is YSYEKL. The CDR3, as DNA: TGCGCCAGCAGCCCAACGGGGCAGGGGTCCTATGGCTACACCTTC. This codes for CASSPTGQGSYGYTF.

V gene TRBV30 combines with J gene TRBJ2-1; tentatively, D is TRBD1 (6 bases). Trimming removed 7 bases at V and 5 bases at J, with 18 bases between. This CDR3 has 14 residues. Germline V CDR1 and CDR2: GTSNPN, SVGIG (reference sequence). The CDR3 bases are TGTGCCTCTTGGGACCGAGGGGGACACAATGAGCAGTTCTTC. Protein product: CASWDRGGHNEQFF.

The V gene is TRBV4-3, the J gene TRBJ1-6; 7 bases map to TRBD1. CDR1 and CDR2 from the germline V gene are LGHNA and YSLEER. V trimming: 5 bases; J trimming: 6 bases; junction bases outside the gene matches: 7. The CDR3 covers 15 residues. The CDR3 sequence: CASSDRQGLNSPLHF. CDR3 sequence (DNA): TGCGCCAGCAGCGATCGACAGGGACTTAATTCACCCCTCCACTTT.

The J gene is TRBJ2-3, the V gene TRBV7-2; no definite D call. Looked up from germline, CDR1 is SGHTA and CDR2 is FQGNSA. V lost 4 bases and J lost 2, with 4 bases in between. This CDR3 has 12 residues. CDR3 region: CASSSYTDTQYF. The CDR3 nucleotides read TGTGCCAGCAGCTCCTACACAGATACGCAGTATTTT.

The V call is TRBV27, the J call TRBJ2-2, with a possible D match to TRBD2 (5 bases). V lost 11 bases, J lost 9 bases, and 16 bases lay in between. The germline CDR1 and CDR2 sequences are MNHEY and SMNVEV (reference sequence). The CDR3 is 12 amino acids. CDR3 loop: CACRGEGRELFF. CDR3 sequence (DNA): TGTGCCTGCCGAGGAGAGGGTAGGGAGCTGTTTTTT.

The chain uses TRBV30 and TRBJ1-4; no firm D call. Trimming removed 2 bases from V and 3 bases from J, with 13 bases in between. This CDR3 has 15 residues. Germline CDR1 and CDR2: GTSNPN and SVGIG (reference sequence). This CDR3 reads CAWSREVQANEKLFF. In DNA, the CDR3 is TGTGCCTGGAGTCGGGAGGTGCAGGCTAATGAAAAACTGTTTTTT.

This clone has a handful of counts. The CDR3 region has the DNA TGTGCCAGCAGCCCTCGACAGGGAATGGACGAGCAGTACTTC. This codes for CASSPRQGMDEQYF. J is TRBJ2-7 and V is TRBV6-5; 7 bases are shared with TRBD1. CDR3 length: 14 residues. Germline loops: CDR1 MNHEY, CDR2 SVGAGI. The trim removed 6 bases at V and 5 bases at J, leaving 10 bases unmatched.

There are a few counts of this clone. V usage is TRBV7-9 and J usage is TRBJ1-2, with a possible D match to TRBD1 (6 bases). Germline V lookup: CDR1 SEHNR, CDR2 FQNEAQ (reference sequence). This CDR3 has 17 residues. Trimming pared 3 bases from V and 5 bases from J, leaving 22 bases between. This CDR3 is CASSLFGQPSEVYGYTF. The CDR3 DNA reads as TGTGCCAGCAGCTTGTTTGGACAGCCCTCGGAGGTATATGGCTACACCTTC.

This clone was detected only a few times. This chain connects TRBV7-2 to TRBJ2-4; TRBD1 agrees at 11 bases. The length of the CDR3 is 15 residues. The junction had 3 bases not matched to a gene; V was cut back by 1 base and J by 7 bases. Germline V gene lookup returns CDR1 SGHTA and CDR2 FQGNSA. The chain's CDR3 is CASSLDGTGGNIQYF. The CDR3 DNA reads as TGTGCCAGCAGCTTAGATGGGACAGGGGGGAACATTCAGTACTTC.

This clone came up a few times. The chain employs TRBV7-3 and TRBJ2-3; 7 bases are a match to TRBD2. The ends lost 3 bases at V and 8 bases at J; junction bases unmatched: 5. Germline loops: CDR1 SGHTA, CDR2 FQGTGA. The CDR3 sequence is 13 residues long. The CDR3 is CASSFGAGATQYF. In nucleotides, the CDR3 is TGTGCCAGCAGCTTTGGGGCGGGAGCTACGCAGTATTTT.

This clone was seen a few times. The chain combines TRBV18 with TRBJ2-5; D is ambiguous. The CDR3 totals 13 residues. Per germline, CDR1 KGHSH and CDR2 LQKENI. V was pared by 1 base and J by 2 bases, with 5 bases between. The CDR3 here is CASSPRPQETQYF. The CDR3, as DNA: TGTGCCAGCTCACCACGGCCTCAAGAGACCCAGTACTTC.

This clone was detected a few times. The V gene is TRBV4-1, the J gene TRBJ1-1, with D possibly matching TRBD1 (5 bases). Trimming pared 0 bases from V and 6 bases from J, leaving 11 bases between. This CDR3 is 14 amino acids long. Germline V CDR1 and CDR2: MGHRA, YSYEKL. The CDR3 spells CASSQEGRVSEAFF. The CDR3 nucleotides read TGCGCCAGCAGCCAAGAGGGCAGGGTCTCTGAAGCTTTCTTT.

V is TRBV7-9 and J is TRBJ2-7; possible D gene TRBD1, 5 bases. The CDR3 sequence is 15 residues long. Looked up from germline, CDR1 is SEHNR and CDR2 is FQNEAQ (reference sequence). With 5 bases removed from V and 4 bases from J, the gap between germline ends came to 18 bases. The CDR3 here is CASSLKGSSDYEQYF. CDR3 nucleotides: TGTGCCAGCAGCCTAAAGGGGTCCTCCGATTACGAGCAGTACTTC.

This clone was detected only a few times. This sequence joins TRBV19 and TRBJ2-2; 14 bases fit TRBD2. This CDR3 region has 16 residues. Germline-derived CDR1 and CDR2 are LNHDA and SQIVND (reference sequence). Unmatched junction bases numbered 6, after V lost 5 bases and J lost 7 bases. The CDR3 bases are TGTGCCAGTAGTTCCCGACTAGCGGGAGGGAACGGGGAGCTGTTTTTT. It codes for CASSSRLAGGNGELFF.

This clone has just a few counts. V and J are TRBV7-9 and TRBJ1-5; D is unresolved. V lost 3 bases to trimming and J lost 0 bases, with 9 bases between them. Germline V gene data show CDR1 as SEHNR and CDR2 as FQNEAQ (reference sequence). This CDR3 comprises 15 residues. The CDR3 DNA is TGTGCCAGCAGCTTGACGGCGGATAGCAATCAGCCCCAGCATTTT. Translation: CASSLTADSNQPQHF.

The chain links TRBV4-1 to TRBJ2-4, with 7 bases matching TRBD1. The CDR3 loop spans 16 amino acids. Germline lookup yields CDR1 MGHRA and CDR2 YSYEKL. J was trimmed by 2 bases and V by 0 bases; bases with no gene match: 4. The CDR3 is CASSQEGGAPKNIQYF. DNA of the CDR3: TGCGCCAGCAGCCAAGAAGGGGGCGCTCCCAAAAACATTCAGTACTTC.

A few counts support this clone. This chain uses TRBV2 with TRBJ2-6, with D possibly being TRBD1 (5 bases). The germline CDR1 and CDR2 sequences are SNHLY and FYNNEI. Deletions cut 1 base from V and 0 bases from J, with 13 bases between. The CDR3 spans 18 residues. The CDR3 DNA sequence: TGTGCCAGCAGTGAAGACGACAGAATCCGCTCTGGGGCCAACGTCCTGACTTTC. Translation gives CASSEDDRIRSGANVLTF. The full variable domain, in which reference TRBV2 and TRBJ2-6 provide the parts outside the CDR3, is EPEVTQTPSHQVTQMGQEVILRCVPISNHLYFYWYRQILGQKVEFLVSFYNNEISEKSEIFDDQFSVERPDGSNFTLKIRSTKLEDSAMYFCASSEDDRIRSGANVLTFGAGSRLTVL.

This clone was seen more than once but under ten times. This chain links TRBV7-8 with TRBJ2-1, with 9 bases matching TRBD1. After removal of 5 bases from V and 0 bases from J, the junction contained 2 bases not matched to a gene. This CDR3 contains 15 residues. Germline V gene lookup returns CDR1 SGHVS and CDR2 FQNEAQ. CDR3 amino acids: CASSEDRGSYNEQFF. The DNA for the CDR3 is TGTGCCAGCAGCGAGGACAGGGGCTCCTACAATGAGCAGTTCTTC.

The chain couples TRBV9 to TRBJ1-3; TRBD1 might be the D (6 bases). The V and J ends lost 4 bases and 4 bases respectively, with 15 bases between them. The germline V gene encodes CDR1 SGDLS and CDR2 YYNGEE. This CDR3 spans 15 amino acids. CDR3 region: CASSLQTGPGNTIYF. The DNA for the CDR3 is TGTGCCAGCAGCTTGCAGACAGGTCCCGGAAACACCATATATTTT.

This clone was picked up a small number of times. J is TRBJ1-3 and V is TRBV6-5; 7 nucleotides agree with TRBD1. Trimming removed 5 bases from V and 6 bases from J; junction bases left unmatched: 10. Germline V lookup: CDR1 MNHEY, CDR2 SVGAGI. The CDR3 loop spans 15 amino acids. CDR3 sequence reads: CASSNRNRGTNTIYF. The CDR3 DNA reads TGTGCCAGCAGTAATAGGAACAGGGGCACAAACACCATATATTTT.

This clone was recorded many times. This chain connects TRBV19 to TRBJ1-2; 7 bases agree with TRBD1. CDR3 size: 14 residues. Germline V gives CDR1 LNHDA, CDR2 SQIVND (reference sequence). Losses at the gene ends were 5 bases for V and 4 bases for J; bases not matched to a gene: 7. In DNA, the CDR3 is TGTGCCAGTAGTGTAAACAGGGGCCTCTATGGCTACACCTTC. Protein product: CASSVNRGLYGYTF.

V is TRBV18 and J is TRBJ1-5; D may be TRBD1 (5 bases). The CDR3 length is 15 residues. Germline V gene lookup returns CDR1 KGHSH and CDR2 LQKENI. The V gene lost 1 base and the J gene lost 0 bases, with 7 bases spanning the gap. CDR3 in DNA: TGTGCCAGCTCACCACGACAGATTAGCAATCAGCCCCAGCATTTT. Translation: CASSPRQISNQPQHF.

This sequence joins TRBV7-9 and TRBJ1-2, with 11 bases that match TRBD1. Germline V gene data show CDR1 as SEHNR and CDR2 as FQNEAQ (reference sequence). The CDR3 has 14 amino acids. V lost 4 bases and J lost 8; bases outside the gene matches: 6. In nucleotides, the CDR3 is TGTGCCAGCAGCTGGACAGGGGGCGCGGAGGGCTACACCTTC. This gives the protein CASSWTGGAEGYTF.